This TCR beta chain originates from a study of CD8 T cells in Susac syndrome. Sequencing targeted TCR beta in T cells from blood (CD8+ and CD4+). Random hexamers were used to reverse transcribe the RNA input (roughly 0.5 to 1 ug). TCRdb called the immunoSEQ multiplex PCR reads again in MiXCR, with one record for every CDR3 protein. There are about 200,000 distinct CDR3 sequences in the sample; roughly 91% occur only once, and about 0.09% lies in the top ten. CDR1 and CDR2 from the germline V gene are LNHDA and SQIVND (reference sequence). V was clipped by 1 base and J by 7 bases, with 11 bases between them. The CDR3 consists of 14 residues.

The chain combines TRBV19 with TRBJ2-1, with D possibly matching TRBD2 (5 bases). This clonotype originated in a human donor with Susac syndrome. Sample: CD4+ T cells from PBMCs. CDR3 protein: CASSIGGARNEQFF. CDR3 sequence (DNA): TGTGCCAGTAGTATAGGGGGAGCTCGGAATGAGCAGTTCTTC.